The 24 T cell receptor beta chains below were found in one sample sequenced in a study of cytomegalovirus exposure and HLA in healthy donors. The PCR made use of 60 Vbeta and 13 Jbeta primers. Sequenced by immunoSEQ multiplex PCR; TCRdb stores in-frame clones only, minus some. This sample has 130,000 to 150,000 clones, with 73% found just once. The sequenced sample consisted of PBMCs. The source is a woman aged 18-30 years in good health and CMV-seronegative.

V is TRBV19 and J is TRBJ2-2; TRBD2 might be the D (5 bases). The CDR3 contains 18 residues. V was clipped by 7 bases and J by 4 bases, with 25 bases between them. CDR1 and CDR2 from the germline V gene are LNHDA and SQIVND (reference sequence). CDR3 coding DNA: TGTGCCAGTAATAACCCGGGGTACTTAGGCGAACTCACCGGGGAGCTGTTTTTT. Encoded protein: CASNNPGYLGELTGELFF.

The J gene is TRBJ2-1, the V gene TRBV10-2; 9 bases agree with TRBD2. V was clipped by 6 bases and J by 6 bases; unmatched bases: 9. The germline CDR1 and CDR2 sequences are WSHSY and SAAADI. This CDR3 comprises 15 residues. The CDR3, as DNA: TGCGCCAGCAGACAGGGAAGCGGGGGGTTCAATGAGCAGTTCTTC. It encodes CASRQGSGGFNEQFF.

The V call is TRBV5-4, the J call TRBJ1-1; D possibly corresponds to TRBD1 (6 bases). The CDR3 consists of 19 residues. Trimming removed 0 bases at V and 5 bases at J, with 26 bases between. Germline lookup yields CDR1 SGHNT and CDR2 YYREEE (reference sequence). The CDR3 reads CASSLGMRQGFGEVTEAFF. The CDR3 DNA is TGTGCCAGCAGCTTGGGGATGAGGCAGGGGTTCGGTGAAGTGACTGAAGCTTTCTTT.

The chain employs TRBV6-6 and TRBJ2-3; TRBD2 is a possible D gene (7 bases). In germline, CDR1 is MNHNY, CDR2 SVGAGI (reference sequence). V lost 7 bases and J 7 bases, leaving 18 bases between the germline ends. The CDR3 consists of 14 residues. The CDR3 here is CASTHGGGKNTQYF. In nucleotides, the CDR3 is TGTGCCAGCACCCATGGGGGGGGCAAAAATACGCAGTATTTT.

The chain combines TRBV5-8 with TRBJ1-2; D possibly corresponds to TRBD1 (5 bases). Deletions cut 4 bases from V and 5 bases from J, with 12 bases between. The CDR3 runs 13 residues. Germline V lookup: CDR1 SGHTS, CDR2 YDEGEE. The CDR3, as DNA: TGTGCCAGCAGCAAGGACCGGGGGTATGGCTACACCTTC. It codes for CASSKDRGYGYTF. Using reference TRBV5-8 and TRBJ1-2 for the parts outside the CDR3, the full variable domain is EAGVTQSPTHLIKTRGQQATLRCSPISGHTSVYWYQQALGLGLQFLLWYDEGEERNRGNFPPRFSGRQFPNYSSELNVNALELEDSALYLCASSKDRGYGYTFGSGTRLTVV.

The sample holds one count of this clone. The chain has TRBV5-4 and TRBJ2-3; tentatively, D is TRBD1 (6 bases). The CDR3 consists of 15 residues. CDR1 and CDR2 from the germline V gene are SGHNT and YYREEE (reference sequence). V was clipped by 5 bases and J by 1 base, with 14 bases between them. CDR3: CASSWLGQGTDTQYF. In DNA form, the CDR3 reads TGTGCCAGCAGTTGGTTGGGACAAGGCACAGATACGCAGTATTTT.

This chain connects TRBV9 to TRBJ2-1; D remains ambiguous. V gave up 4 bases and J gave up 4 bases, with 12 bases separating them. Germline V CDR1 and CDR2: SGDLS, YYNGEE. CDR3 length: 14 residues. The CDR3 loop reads CASSPSTLYNEQFF. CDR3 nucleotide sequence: TGTGCCAGCAGCCCCTCGACATTGTACAATGAGCAGTTCTTC.

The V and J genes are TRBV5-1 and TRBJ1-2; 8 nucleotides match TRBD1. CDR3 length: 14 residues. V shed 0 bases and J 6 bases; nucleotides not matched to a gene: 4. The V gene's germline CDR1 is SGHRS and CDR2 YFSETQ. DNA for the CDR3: TGCGCCAGCAGCTTGGTCCAGGGGGCTCATGGCTACACCTTC. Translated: CASSLVQGAHGYTF.

The CDR3 loop reads CASSEGTGSYNEQFF. CDR3 bases: TGTGCCAGCAGTGAGGGGACAGGGAGTTACAATGAGCAGTTCTTC. V is TRBV6-1 and J is TRBJ2-1; 9 bases are a match to TRBD1. This CDR3 comprises 15 residues. CDR1 MNHNS and CDR2 SASEGT come from the germline V gene. J gave up 4 bases and V 3 bases, and 4 bases lay outside the gene matches.

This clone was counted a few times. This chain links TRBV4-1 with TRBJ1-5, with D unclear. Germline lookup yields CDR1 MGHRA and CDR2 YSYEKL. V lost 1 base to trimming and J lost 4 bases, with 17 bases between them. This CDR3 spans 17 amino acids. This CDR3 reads CASSQVMVGTENQPQHF. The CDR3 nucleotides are TGCGCCAGCAGCCAAGTGATGGTTGGTACAGAAAATCAGCCCCAGCATTTT.

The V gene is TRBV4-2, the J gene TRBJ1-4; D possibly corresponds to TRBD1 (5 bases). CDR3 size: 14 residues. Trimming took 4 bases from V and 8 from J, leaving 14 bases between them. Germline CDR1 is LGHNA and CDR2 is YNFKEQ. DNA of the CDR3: TGTGCCAGCAGCCCCGACAGCTACGGGGAAAAACTGTTTTTT. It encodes CASSPDSYGEKLFF.

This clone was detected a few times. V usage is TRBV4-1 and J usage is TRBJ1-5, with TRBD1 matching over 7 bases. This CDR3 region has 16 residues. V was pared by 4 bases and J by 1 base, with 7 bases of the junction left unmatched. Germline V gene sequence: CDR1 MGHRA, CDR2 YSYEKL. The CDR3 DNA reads TGCGCCAGCAGCCCGATCGGACAGGCCAGCAATCAGCCCCAGCATTTT. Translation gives CASSPIGQASNQPQHF.

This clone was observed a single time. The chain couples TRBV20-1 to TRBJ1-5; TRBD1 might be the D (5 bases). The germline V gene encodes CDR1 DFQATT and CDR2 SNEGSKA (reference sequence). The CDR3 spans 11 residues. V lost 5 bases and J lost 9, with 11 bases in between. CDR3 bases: TGCAGTGCTGGGGGGTTCTTGCCCCAGCATTTT. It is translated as CSAGGFLPQHF.

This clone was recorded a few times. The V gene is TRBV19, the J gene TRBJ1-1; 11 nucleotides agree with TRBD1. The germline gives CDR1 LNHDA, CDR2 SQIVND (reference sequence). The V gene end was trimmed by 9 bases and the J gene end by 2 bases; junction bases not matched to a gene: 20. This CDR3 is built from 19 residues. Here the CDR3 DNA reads TGTGCCAGCTGCTTCACCGTAGGACAGGGGGCCGGAATTAACACTGAAGCTTTCTTT. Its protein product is CASCFTVGQGAGINTEAFF.

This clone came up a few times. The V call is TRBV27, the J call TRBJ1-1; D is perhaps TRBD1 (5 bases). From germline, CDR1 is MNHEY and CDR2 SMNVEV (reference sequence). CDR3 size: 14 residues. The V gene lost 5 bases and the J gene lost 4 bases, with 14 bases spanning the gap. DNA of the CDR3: TGTGCCAGCAGTCACCCAGGGAGGTCCACTGAAGCTTTCTTT. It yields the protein CASSHPGRSTEAFF.

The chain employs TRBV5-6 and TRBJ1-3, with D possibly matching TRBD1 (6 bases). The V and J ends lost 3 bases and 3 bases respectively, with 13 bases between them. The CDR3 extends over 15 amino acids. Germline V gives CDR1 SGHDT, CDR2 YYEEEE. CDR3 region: CASSWWGLSGNTIYF. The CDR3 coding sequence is TGTGCCAGCAGCTGGTGGGGGCTCAGTGGAAACACCATATATTTT.

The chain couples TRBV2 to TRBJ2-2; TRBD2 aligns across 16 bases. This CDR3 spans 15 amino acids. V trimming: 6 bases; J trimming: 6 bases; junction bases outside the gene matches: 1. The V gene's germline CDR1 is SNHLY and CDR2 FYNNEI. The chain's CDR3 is CASRGLAGGPGELFF. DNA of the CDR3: TGTGCCAGCAGGGGACTAGCGGGAGGGCCCGGGGAGCTGTTTTTT.

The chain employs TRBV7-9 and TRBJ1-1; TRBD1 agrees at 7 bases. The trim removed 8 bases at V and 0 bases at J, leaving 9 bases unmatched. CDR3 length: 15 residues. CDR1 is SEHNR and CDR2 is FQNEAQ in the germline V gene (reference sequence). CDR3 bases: TGTGCCAGCTTAACAGGGGTAACCATGAACACTGAAGCTTTCTTT. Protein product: CASLTGVTMNTEAFF.

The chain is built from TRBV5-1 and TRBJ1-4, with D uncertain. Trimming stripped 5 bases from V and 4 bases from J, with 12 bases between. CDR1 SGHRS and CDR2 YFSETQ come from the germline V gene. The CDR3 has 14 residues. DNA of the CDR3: TGCGCCAGCAGTGTGAGCACCCATAATGAAAAACTGTTTTTT. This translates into CASSVSTHNEKLFF.

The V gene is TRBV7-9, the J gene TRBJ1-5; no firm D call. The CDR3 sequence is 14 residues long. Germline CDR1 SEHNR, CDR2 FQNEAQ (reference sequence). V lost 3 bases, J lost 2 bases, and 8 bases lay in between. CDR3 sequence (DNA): TGTGCCAGCAGCTTGAGCCGGGGCAATCAGCCCCAGCATTTT. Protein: CASSLSRGNQPQHF. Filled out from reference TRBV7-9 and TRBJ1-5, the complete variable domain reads DTGVSQNPRHKITKRGQNVTFRCDPISEHNRLYWYRQTLGQGPEFLTYFQNEAQLEKSRLLSDRFSAERPKGSFSTLEIQRTEQGDSAMYLCASSLSRGNQPQHFGDGTRLSIL.

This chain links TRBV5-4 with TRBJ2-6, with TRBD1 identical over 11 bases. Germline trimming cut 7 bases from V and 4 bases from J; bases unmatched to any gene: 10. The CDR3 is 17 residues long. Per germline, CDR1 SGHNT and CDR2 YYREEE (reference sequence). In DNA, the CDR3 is TGTGCCAGCTTTGGGACAGGGGGGGGCCCAGGGGCCAACGTCCTGACTTTC. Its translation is CASFGTGGGPGANVLTF.

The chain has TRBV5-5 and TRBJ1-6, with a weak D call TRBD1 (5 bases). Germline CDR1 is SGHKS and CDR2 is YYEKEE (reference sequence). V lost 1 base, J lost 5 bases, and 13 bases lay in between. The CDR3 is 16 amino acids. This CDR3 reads CASSLFGGLNNSPLHF. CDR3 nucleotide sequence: TGTGCCAGCAGCTTGTTTGGGGGGTTGAATAATTCACCCCTCCACTTT.

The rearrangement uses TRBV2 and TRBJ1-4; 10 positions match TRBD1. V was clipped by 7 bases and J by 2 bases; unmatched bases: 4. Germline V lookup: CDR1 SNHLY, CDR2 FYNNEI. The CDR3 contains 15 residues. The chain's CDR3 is CASKDRGYTNEKLFF. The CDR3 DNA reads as TGTGCCAGCAAGGACAGGGGGTACACTAATGAAAAACTGTTTTTT.

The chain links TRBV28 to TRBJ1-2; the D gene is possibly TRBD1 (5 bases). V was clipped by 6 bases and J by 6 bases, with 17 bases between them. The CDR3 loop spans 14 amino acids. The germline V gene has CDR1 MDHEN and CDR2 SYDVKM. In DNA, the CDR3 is TGTGCCAGCAGGACTACCCGGGGAGGGGATGGCTACACCTTC. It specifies CASRTTRGGDGYTF.